This T cell receptor beta chain appears in the sequencing data of a study of blood T cell repertoires in COVID-19. Study as a whole: Sites across the United States, Italy and Spain contributed samples from acute and convalescent COVID-19. PBMCs, B-cell-depleted T cells, or T cells were the source of the cDNA or gDNA that made up the material.

The authors' processing: The assay estimated nucleated cells by amplifying reference gene primers. Method: immunoSEQ multiplex PCR; TCRdb's copy keeps in-frame clones and lacks some. Clonal size and the V and J genes are those of that table, whereas D and trimming came from the DNA. The table records roughly 200,000 clones, roughly 86% of them present only once. Germline values: CDR1 SGHAT, CDR2 FQNNGV. This CDR3 is built from 14 residues. V lost 6 bases, J lost 7 bases, and 4 bases stayed unmatched. This clone was found once. This TCR was recovered from a woman in her 70s with active or convalescent COVID-19. The sample taken for sequencing was peripheral blood. This sequence joins TRBV11-2 and TRBJ1-6; 9 bases map to TRBD1. The CDR3 region has the DNA TGTGCCAGCAGAACCGGGACAGGGAATTCACCCCTCCACTTT. It specifies CASRTGTGNSPLHF. The entire variable domain, with the rest obtained from reference TRBV11-2 and TRBJ1-6, is as follows: EAGVAQSPRYKIIEKRQSVAFWCNPISGHATLYWYQQILGQGPKLLIQFQNNGVVDDSQLPKDRFSAERLKGVDSTLKIQPAKLEDSAVYLCASRTGTGNSPLHFGNGTRLTVT.